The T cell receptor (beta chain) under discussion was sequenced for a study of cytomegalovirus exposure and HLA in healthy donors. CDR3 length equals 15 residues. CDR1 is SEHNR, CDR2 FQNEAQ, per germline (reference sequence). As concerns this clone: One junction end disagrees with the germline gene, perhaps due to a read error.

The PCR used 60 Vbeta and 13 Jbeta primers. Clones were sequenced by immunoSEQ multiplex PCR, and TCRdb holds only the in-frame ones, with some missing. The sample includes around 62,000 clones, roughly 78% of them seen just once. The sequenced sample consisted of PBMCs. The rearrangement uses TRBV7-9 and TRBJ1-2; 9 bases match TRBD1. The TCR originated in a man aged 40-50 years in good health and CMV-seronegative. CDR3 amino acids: CSSSLQGAEGYGYTF. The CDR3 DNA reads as TGTTCCAGCAGCTTACAGGGGGCGGAAGGCTATGGCTACACCTTC.